The 18 T cell receptor beta chains below come from one sample, sequenced in a study of blood T cells in healthy people across ages (dated by TCRdb to 2015 to 2017). The library came from 5' RACE. The reads were generated on an Illumina HiSeq 2500. The second PCR ran for about 7 to 11 cycles and used a J-beta primer mix along with a sample-barcoded 5' primer. TCRdb handled the public reads itself, with Q25 trimming in fastp and clone calling in MiXCR, and kept productive beta chains. Each CDR3 protein appears once, grouped with its most common genes and DNA. The sample table lists about 760,000 distinct CDR3 sequences, about 25% of them with a count of one. The ten largest clones add up to around 9.2% of the sample. The data were also submitted as part of a second study, on T cells of mothers and their children.

Sequencing was done on a sample of blood. These receptors came from a boy aged 5-17 years in good health.

On this clonotype itself: One end of the junction fails to match germline, which may point to a read error. The rearrangement joins TRBV9 to TRBJ1-1; D gene uncertain. Looked up from germline, CDR1 is SGDLS and CDR2 is YYNGEE. The CDR3 covers 12 residues. The CDR3 is CAGSRVGTEAFF. CDR3 in DNA: TGTGCCGGCAGTCGGGTTGGCACTGAAGCTTTCTTT.

The rearrangement links TRBV18 to TRBJ2-2; D unclear. V shed 0 bases and J shed 5 bases, with 10 bases lying between them. The CDR3 contains 15 residues. CDR1 and CDR2 from the germline V gene are KGHSH and LQKENI. CDR3 sequence: CASSPPLPLTGELFF. For the CDR3, the DNA is TGTGCCAGCTCACCACCGTTGCCCTTGACCGGGGAGCTGTTTTTT.

The gene calls are TRBV5-1 and TRBJ1-2, with D possibly TRBD1 on 6 matching bases. CDR3 length: 17 residues. Germline V gene lookup returns CDR1 SGHRS and CDR2 YFSETQ. Trimming left V 0 bases short and J 0 bases short, with 15 bases between. This CDR3 reads CASSLANRDTPNYGYTF. The CDR3 coding sequence is TGCGCCAGCAGCTTGGCGAACCGGGACACTCCTAACTATGGCTACACCTTC.

This clonotype was found a few times. The gene calls are TRBV5-1 and TRBJ2-1; no definite D call. V was clipped by 0 bases and J by 6 bases, with 13 bases between them. Looked up from germline, CDR1 is SGHRS and CDR2 is YFSETQ. There are 15 residues in the CDR3. CDR3 nucleotide sequence: TGCGCCAGCAGCTTGGCAGCGACCTTTGTCAATGAGCAGTTCTTC. Protein: CASSLAATFVNEQFF.

This clonotype was found a few times. This sequence joins TRBV21-1 and TRBJ2-5; TRBD2 is the table's D call, not checked against the DNA. TRBV21-1 is termed a pseudogene. CDR3 length: 19 residues. As DNA, the CDR3 is TGTGCCAGCAGCAAAGAGCCCTTCGAGCTAGCGGGGTACCAAGAGACCCAGTACTTC. Residues: CASSKEPFELAGYQETQYF.

The CDR3 sequence is CASSQDPGGSSVDYEQYF. CDR3 nucleotides: TGCGCCAGCAGCCAAGATCCTGGTGGCTCATCTGTAGACTACGAGCAGTACTTC. The gene calls are TRBV4-1 and TRBJ2-7; D ambiguous. With 0 bases removed from V and 3 bases from J, the gap between germline ends came to 21 bases. This CDR3 has 18 residues. Germline loops: CDR1 MGHRA, CDR2 YSYEKL.

The table lists this clonotype with a few counts. This chain links TRBV7-2 with TRBJ2-5, with D tentatively TRBD2 (6 bases). The CDR3 length is 14 residues. V lost 5 bases and J 11 bases, leaving 21 bases between the germline ends. From germline, CDR1 is SGHTA and CDR2 FQGNSA. The CDR3 loop reads CASSHPGGGVEQYF. In DNA, the CDR3 is TGTGCCAGCAGCCACCCCGGAGGCGGGGTAGAGCAGTACTTC.

A few counts support this clonotype. The V call is TRBV9, the J call TRBJ2-5; D possibly corresponds to TRBD2 (6 bases). Trimming took 4 bases from V and 2 from J, leaving 12 bases between them. CDR1 and CDR2 from the germline V gene are SGDLS and YYNGEE. The CDR3 has 14 residues. CDR3 loop: CASSPAGRQETQYF. For the CDR3, the DNA is TGTGCCAGCAGCCCAGCGGGCAGACAAGAGACCCAGTACTTC.

The chain combines TRBV25-1 with TRBJ2-7; the D is unclear. The V gene's germline CDR1 is MGHDK and CDR2 SYGVNS. Deletions cut 6 bases from V and 3 bases from J, with 9 bases between. This CDR3 spans 12 amino acids. The CDR3 bases are TGTGCCAGCAGCATTAATGGCTACGAGCAGTACTTC. Its translation is CASSINGYEQYF.

This sequence joins TRBV14 and TRBJ1-5, with D uncertain. The length of the CDR3 is 13 residues. The germline V and J ends were trimmed by 0 bases and 4 bases, with 4 bases remaining between them. Germline CDR1 is SGHDN and CDR2 is FVKESK. The CDR3 DNA reads as TGTGCCAGCAGCCAAGATCCAAATCAGCCCCAGCATTTT. Translation: CASSQDPNQPQHF.

The chain employs TRBV7-9 and TRBJ2-5; no firm D call. This CDR3 spans 13 amino acids. Trimming left V 6 bases short and J 2 bases short, with 10 bases between. Per germline, CDR1 SEHNR and CDR2 FQNEAQ (reference sequence). This CDR3 reads CASRYTEQETQYF. The CDR3, as DNA: TGTGCCAGCAGGTATACAGAGCAAGAGACCCAGTACTTC.

The J gene is TRBJ2-5, the V gene TRBV3-1, with D possibly being TRBD1 (5 bases). CDR1 and CDR2 from the germline V gene are LGHDT and YNNKEL (reference sequence). V lost 1 base to trimming and J lost 4 bases, with 16 bases between them. The CDR3 is 16 amino acids. The CDR3 nucleotides read TGTGCCAGCAGCCAAGGTGGTCAGGGAAGTCGAGAGACCCAGTACTTC. Protein product: CASSQGGQGSRETQYF.

This clonotype was counted a few times. V and J are TRBV27 and TRBJ2-5; possibly TRBD2 for D (6 bases). The J call is doubtful: the DNA matches TRBJ2-7 better. The CDR3 loop spans 13 amino acids. Germline V gene lookup returns CDR1 MNHEY and CDR2 SMNVEV (reference sequence). CDR3: CASSRGLNYEQYF. CDR3 sequence (DNA): TGTGCCAGCAGTCGGGGACTTAATTACGAGCAGTACTTC.

Only a few counts were recorded for this clonotype. This sequence joins TRBV5-1 and TRBJ1-3, with unresolved D. Germline CDR1 and CDR2: SGHRS and YFSETQ. Between the trimmed V and J ends, which lost 4 bases and 0 bases, there was a span of 11 bases. The CDR3 contains 15 residues. The CDR3 region is CASSLGLVSGNTIYF. CDR3 DNA sequence: TGCGCCAGCAGCCTTGGATTGGTCTCTGGAAACACCATATATTTT.

The V and J genes are TRBV5-4 and TRBJ1-2, with a possible D match to TRBD1 (6 bases). V gave up 2 bases and J gave up 8 bases, with 19 bases separating them. This CDR3 is 15 amino acids long. Germline V gene sequence: CDR1 SGHNT, CDR2 YYREEE (reference sequence). DNA of the CDR3: TGTGCCAGCAGCTTCCCTTTGCCGGGGGCTTACGGCTACACCTTC. As protein: CASSFPLPGAYGYTF.

The chain has TRBV24-1 and TRBJ2-5, with TRBD1 matching over 8 bases. With V trimmed by 4 bases and J by 1 base, 4 bases remained unmatched. This CDR3 has 15 amino acids. The germline CDR1 and CDR2 sequences are KGHDR and SFDVKD. CDR3 nucleotides: TGTGCCACCAGTGACCTAGACAGGGGCCAAGAGACCCAGTACTTC. Translation: CATSDLDRGQETQYF.

This chain uses TRBV6-4 with TRBJ1-4; 12 bases match TRBD1. V was pared by 4 bases and J by 11 bases, with 5 bases of the junction left unmatched. Per germline, CDR1 MRHNA and CDR2 SNTAGT. There are 14 residues in the CDR3. This CDR3 reads CASSAGTGGGKLFF. The CDR3 bases are TGTGCCAGCAGTGCCGGGACAGGGGGCGGCAAACTGTTTTTT.

This clonotype was detected a few times. This chain connects TRBV4-1 to TRBJ2-7; 8 bases align to TRBD2. The CDR3 contains 14 residues. The V and J ends lost 6 bases and 2 bases, in that order; junction bases with no gene match: 6. CDR1 and CDR2 from the germline V gene are MGHRA and YSYEKL. The CDR3 DNA sequence: TGCGCCAGCAGGACCACTAGCGGAACCTACGAGCAGTACTTC. Its translation is CASRTTSGTYEQYF.